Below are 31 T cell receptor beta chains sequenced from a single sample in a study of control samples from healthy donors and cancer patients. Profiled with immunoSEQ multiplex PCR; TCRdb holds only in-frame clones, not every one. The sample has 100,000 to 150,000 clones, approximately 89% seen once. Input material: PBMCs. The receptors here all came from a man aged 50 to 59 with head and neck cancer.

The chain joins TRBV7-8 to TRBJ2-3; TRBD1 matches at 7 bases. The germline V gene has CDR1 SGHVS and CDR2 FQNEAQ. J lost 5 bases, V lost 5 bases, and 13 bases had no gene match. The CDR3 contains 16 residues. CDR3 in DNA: TGTGCCAGCAGCCGCACTACAGGGGAACTAGGAGATACGCAGTATTTT. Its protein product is CASSRTTGELGDTQYF.

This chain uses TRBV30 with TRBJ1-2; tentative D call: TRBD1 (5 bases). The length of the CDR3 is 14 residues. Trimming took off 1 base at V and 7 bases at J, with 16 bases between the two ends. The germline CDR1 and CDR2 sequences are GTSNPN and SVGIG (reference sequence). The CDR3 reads CAWSAVSRGSGYTF. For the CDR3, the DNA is TGTGCCTGGAGTGCTGTGTCACGGGGCTCTGGCTACACCTTC.

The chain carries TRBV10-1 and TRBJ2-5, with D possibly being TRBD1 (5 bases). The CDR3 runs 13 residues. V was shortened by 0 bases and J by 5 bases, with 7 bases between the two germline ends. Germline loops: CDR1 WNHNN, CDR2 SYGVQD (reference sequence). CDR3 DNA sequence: TGCGCCAGCAGTGAGTCGCCAGGGGAGACCCAGTACTTC. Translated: CASSESPGETQYF.

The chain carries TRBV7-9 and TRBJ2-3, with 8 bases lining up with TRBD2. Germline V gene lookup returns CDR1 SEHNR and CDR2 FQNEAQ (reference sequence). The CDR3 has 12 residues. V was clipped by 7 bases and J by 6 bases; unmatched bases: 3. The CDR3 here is CASKASGDTQYF. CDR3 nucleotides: TGTGCCAGCAAGGCTAGCGGGGATACGCAGTATTTT.

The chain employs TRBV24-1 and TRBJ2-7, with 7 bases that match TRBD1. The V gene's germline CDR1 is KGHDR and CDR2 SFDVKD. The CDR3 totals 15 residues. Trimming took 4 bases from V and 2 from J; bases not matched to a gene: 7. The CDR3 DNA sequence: TGTGCCACCAGTGACCCGACAGGGAATCCCTACGAGCAGTACTTC. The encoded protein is CATSDPTGNPYEQYF.

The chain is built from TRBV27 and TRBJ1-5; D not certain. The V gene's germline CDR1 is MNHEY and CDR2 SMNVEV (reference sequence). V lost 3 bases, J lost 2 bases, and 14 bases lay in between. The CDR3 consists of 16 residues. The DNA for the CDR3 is TGTGCCAGCAGTTTTGGTCCTAGTGTCGGCAATCAGCCCCAGCATTTT. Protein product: CASSFGPSVGNQPQHF.

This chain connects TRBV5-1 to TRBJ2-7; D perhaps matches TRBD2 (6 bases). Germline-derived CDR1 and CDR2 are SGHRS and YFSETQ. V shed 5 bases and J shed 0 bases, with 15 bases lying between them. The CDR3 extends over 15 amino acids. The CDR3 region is CASRPRRDFSYEQYF. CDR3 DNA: TGCGCCAGCAGACCTAGGCGGGACTTCTCCTACGAGCAGTACTTC.

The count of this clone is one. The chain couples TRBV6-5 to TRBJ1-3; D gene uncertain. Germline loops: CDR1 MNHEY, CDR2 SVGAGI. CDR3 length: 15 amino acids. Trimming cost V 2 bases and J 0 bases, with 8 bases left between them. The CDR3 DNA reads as TGTGCCAGCAGTTACGGCCCCCTCTCTGGAAACACCATATATTTT. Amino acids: CASSYGPLSGNTIYF.

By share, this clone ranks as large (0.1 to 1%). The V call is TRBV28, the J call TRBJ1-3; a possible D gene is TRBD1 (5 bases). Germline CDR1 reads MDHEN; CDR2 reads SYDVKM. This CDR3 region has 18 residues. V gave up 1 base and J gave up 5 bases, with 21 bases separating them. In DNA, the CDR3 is TGTGCCAGCAGTTTATATGCAATGGGACTTAGTACTAGAAACACCATATATTTT. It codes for CASSLYAMGLSTRNTIYF.

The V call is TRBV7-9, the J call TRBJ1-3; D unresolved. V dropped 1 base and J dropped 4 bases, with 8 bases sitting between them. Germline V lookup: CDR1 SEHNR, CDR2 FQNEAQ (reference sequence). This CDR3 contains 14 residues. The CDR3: CASSLVGTGNTIYF. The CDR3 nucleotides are TGTGCCAGCAGCTTAGTGGGCACCGGAAACACCATATATTTT.

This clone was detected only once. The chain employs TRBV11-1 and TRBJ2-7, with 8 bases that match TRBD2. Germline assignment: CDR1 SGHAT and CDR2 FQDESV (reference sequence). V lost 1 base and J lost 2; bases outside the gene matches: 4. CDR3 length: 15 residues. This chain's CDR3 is CASSLEAGGTYEQYF. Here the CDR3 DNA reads TGTGCCAGCAGCTTAGAGGCGGGGGGCACCTACGAGCAGTACTTC.

The CDR3 region is CASSIRGVYEQYF. For the CDR3, the DNA is TGTGCCAGCAGCATAAGGGGGGTCTACGAGCAGTACTTC. V and J are TRBV28 and TRBJ2-7; either TRBD1 or TRBD2 may fit D (6 bases each). The V gene's germline CDR1 is MDHEN and CDR2 SYDVKM. The CDR3 runs to 13 residues. V was trimmed by 6 bases and J by 3 bases, leaving 12 bases between them.

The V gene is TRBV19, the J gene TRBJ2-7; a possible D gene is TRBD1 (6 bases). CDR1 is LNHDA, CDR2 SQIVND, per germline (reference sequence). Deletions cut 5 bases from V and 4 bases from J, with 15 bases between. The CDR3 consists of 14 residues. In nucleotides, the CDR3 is TGTGCCAGTAGTCCCCCGGGACAAAAATACGAGCAGTACTTC. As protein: CASSPPGQKYEQYF.

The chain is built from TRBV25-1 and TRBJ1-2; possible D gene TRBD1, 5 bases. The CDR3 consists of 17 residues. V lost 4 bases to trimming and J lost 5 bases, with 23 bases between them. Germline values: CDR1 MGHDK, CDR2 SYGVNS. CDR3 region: CASSAEKISGTAYGYTF. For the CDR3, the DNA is TGTGCCAGCAGTGCCGAGAAAATTTCCGGGACGGCTTATGGCTACACCTTC.

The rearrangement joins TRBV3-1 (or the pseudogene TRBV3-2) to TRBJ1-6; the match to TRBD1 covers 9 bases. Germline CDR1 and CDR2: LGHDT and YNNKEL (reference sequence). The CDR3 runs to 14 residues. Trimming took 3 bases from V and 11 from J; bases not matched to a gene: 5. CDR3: CASSQGQGGTPLHF. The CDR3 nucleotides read TGTGCCAGCAGCCAGGGACAGGGTGGGACACCCCTCCACTTT.

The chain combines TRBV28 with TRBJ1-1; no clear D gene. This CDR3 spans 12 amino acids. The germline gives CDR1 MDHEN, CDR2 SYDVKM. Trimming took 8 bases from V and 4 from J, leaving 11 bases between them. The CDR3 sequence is CASYQLGTEAFF. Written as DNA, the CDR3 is TGTGCCAGCTACCAGTTGGGCACTGAAGCTTTCTTT.

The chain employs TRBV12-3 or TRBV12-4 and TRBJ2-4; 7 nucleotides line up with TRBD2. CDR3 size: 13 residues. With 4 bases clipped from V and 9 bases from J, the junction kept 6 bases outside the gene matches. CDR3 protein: CASSYAGVGIQYF. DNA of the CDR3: TGTGCCAGCAGTTATGCGGGAGTGGGCATTCAGTACTTC.

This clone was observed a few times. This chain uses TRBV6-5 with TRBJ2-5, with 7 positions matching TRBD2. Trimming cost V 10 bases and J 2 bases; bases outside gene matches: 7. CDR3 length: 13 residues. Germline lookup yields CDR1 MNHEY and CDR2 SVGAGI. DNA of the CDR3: TGTGCCATTTCGTGGGGGGGGCAAGAGACCCAGTACTTC. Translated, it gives CAISWGGQETQYF.

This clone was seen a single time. CDR3 in amino acids: CASSSGTSGSSYNEQFF. Here the CDR3 DNA reads TGTGCCAGCAGCTCCGGGACTAGCGGTAGCTCCTACAATGAGCAGTTCTTC. V and J are TRBV7-2 and TRBJ2-1; 11 bases agree with TRBD2. Trimming cost V 4 bases and J 0 bases; bases outside gene matches: 5. Germline CDR1 SGHTA, CDR2 FQGNSA. The CDR3 has 17 residues.

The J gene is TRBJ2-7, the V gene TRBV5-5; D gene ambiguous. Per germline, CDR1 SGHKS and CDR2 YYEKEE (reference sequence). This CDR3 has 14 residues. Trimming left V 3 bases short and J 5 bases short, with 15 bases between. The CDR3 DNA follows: TGTGCCAGCAGCTCGATACCTTCTATGAACGAGCAGTACTTC. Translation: CASSSIPSMNEQYF.

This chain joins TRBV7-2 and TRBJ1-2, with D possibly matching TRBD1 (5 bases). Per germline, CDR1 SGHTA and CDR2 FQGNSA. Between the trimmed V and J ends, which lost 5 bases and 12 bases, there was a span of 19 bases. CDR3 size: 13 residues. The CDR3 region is CASSKIYRDSNTF. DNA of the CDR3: TGTGCCAGCAGCAAAATTTATCGGGACTCTAACACCTTC. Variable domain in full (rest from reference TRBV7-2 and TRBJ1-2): GAGVSQSPSNKVTEKGKDVELRCDPISGHTALYWYRQSLGQGLEFLIYFQGNSAPDKSGLPSDRFSAERTGGSVSTLTIQRTQQEDSAVYLCASSKIYRDSNTFGSGTRLTVV.

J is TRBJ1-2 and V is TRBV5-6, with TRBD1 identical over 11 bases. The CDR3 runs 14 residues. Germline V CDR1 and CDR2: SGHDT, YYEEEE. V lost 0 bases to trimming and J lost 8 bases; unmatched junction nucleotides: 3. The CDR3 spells CASSLDGTGGGYTF. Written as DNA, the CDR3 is TGTGCCAGCAGCTTGGACGGGACAGGGGGAGGCTACACCTTC.

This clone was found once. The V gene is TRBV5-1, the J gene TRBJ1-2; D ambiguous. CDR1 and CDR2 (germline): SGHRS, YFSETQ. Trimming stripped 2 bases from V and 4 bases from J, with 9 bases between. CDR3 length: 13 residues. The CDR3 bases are TGCGCCAGCAGCTTTGACAAGCCCTATGGCTACACCTTC. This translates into CASSFDKPYGYTF.

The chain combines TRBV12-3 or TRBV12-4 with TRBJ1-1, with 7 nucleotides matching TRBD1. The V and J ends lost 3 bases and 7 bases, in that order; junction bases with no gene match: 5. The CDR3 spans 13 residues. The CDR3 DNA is TGTGCCAGCAGTTTCGAGACAGGGAGTGAAGCTTTCTTT. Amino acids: CASSFETGSEAFF.

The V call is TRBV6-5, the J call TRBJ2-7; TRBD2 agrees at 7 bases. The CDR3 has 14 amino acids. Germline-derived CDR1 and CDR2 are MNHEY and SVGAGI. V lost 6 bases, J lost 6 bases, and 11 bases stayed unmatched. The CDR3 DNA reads TGTGCCAGCAGCCGTCGGGGAGGGGTACCCGAGCAGTACTTC. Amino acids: CASSRRGGVPEQYF.

The CDR3 region has the DNA TGTGCCAGCAGCTTATCGCAGTATAGCAATCAGCCCCAGCATTTT. Its translation: CASSLSQYSNQPQHF. This chain uses TRBV11-2 with TRBJ1-5; no reliable D call. This CDR3 contains 15 residues. Deletions cut 2 bases from V and 0 bases from J, with 8 bases between. CDR1 SGHAT and CDR2 FQNNGV come from the germline V gene.

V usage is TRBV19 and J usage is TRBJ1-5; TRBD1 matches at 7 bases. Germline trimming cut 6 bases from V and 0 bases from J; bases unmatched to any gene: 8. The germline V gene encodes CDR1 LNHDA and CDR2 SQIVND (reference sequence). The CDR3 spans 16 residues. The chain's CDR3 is CASSRQGQNSNQPQHF. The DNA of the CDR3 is TGTGCCAGTAGCCGGCAGGGACAGAATAGCAATCAGCCCCAGCATTTT.

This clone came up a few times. The CDR3 DNA is TGTGCCAGCAGCTCTCCGGCGGGGGCAGCGGATGAGCAGTTCTTC. Translating it yields CASSSPAGAADEQFF. The chain joins TRBV7-9 to TRBJ2-1, with TRBD2 as a possible D gene (7 bases). Germline lookup yields CDR1 SEHNR and CDR2 FQNEAQ (reference sequence). Trimming removed 4 bases from V and 8 bases from J, with 18 bases in between. The CDR3 spans 15 residues.

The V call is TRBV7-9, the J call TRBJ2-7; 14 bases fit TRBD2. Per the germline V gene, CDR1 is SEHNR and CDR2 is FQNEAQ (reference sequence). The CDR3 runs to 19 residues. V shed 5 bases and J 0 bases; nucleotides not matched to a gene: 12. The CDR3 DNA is TGTGCCAGCAGCCCTACAGGACTAGCGGGAGGATTACCCTCCTACGAGCAGTACTTC. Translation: CASSPTGLAGGLPSYEQYF.

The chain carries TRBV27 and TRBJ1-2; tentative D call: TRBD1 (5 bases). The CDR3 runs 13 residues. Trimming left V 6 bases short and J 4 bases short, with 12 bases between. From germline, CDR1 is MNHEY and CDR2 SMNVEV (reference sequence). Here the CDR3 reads CASSRGIGYGYTF. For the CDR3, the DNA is TGTGCCAGCAGCCGGGGGATTGGCTATGGCTACACCTTC.

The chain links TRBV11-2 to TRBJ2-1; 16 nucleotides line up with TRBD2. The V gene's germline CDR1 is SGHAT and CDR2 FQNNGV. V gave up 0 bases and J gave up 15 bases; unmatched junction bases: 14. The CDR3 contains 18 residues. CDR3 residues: CASSLEMAGLAGGSNGFF. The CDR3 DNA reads TGTGCCAGCAGCTTAGAAATGGCGGGACTAGCGGGAGGGTCGAATGGGTTCTTC.